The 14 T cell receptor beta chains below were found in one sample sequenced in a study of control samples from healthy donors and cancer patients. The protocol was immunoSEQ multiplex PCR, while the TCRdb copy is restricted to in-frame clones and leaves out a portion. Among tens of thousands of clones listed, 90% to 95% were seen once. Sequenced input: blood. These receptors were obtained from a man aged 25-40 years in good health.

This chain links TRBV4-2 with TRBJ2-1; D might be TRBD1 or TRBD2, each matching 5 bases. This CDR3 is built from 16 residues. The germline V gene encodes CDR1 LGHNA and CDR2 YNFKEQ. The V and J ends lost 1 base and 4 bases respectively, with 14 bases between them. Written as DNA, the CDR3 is TGTGCCAGCAGCCAAGCAGGGAGCCCTTGGTACAATGAGCAGTTCTTC. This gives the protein CASSQAGSPWYNEQFF.

The CDR3 DNA reads TGCAGCGGTCTTACTCCCTTCTCCTACAATGAGCAGTTCTTC. It specifies CSGLTPFSYNEQFF. This sequence joins TRBV29-1 and TRBJ2-1, with D uncertain. Germline assignment: CDR1 SQVTM and CDR2 ANQGSEA. CDR3 length: 14 residues. V was trimmed by 7 bases and J by 0 bases, leaving 13 bases between them.

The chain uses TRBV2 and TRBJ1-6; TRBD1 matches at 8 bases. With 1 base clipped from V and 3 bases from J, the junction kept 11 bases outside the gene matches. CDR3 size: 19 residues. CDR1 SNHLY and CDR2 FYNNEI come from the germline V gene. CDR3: CASSEGQGTRSIYNSPLHF. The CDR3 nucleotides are TGTGCCAGCAGTGAAGGACAGGGGACTAGAAGTATCTATAATTCACCCCTCCACTTT.

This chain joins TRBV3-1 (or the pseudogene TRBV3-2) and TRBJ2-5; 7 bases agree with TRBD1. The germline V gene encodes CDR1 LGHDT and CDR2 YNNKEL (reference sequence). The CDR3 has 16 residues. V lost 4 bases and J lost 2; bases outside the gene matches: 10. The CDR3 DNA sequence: TGTGCCAGCAGCCCCACCTCGGGACAGCCGCAAGAGACCCAGTACTTC. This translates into CASSPTSGQPQETQYF.

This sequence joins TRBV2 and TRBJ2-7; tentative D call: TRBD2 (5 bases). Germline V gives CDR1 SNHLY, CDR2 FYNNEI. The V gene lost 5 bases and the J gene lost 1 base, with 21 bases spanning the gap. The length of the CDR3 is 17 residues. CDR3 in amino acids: CASSSFASRWTSYEQYF. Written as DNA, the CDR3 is TGTGCCAGCAGTTCGTTCGCTTCCCGATGGACTTCCTACGAGCAGTACTTC.

The CDR3 sequence is CASSLSGSETQYF. DNA of the CDR3: TGTGCCAGCAGTTTATCCGGGTCAGAGACCCAGTACTTC. The chain is built from TRBV12-3 or TRBV12-4 and TRBJ2-5, with D hard to call. This CDR3 has 13 amino acids. V was trimmed by 2 bases and J by 4 bases, leaving 8 bases between them.

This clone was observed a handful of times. The CDR3: CASSRDRNQPQHF. The CDR3 DNA sequence: TGTGCCAGCAGCCGAGACAGGAATCAGCCCCAGCATTTT. The genes are TRBV7-8 and TRBJ1-5; TRBD1 might be the D (6 bases). V lost 5 bases and J lost 4, with 9 bases in between. CDR3 length: 13 amino acids. The V gene's germline CDR1 is SGHVS and CDR2 FQNEAQ. Combining the CDR3 with reference TRBV7-8 and TRBJ1-5 gives the whole variable domain GAGVSQSPRYKVAKRGQDVALRCDPISGHVSLFWYQQALGQGPEFLTYFQNEAQLDKSGLPSDRFFAERPEGSVSTLKIQRTQQEDSAVYLCASSRDRNQPQHFGDGTRLSIL.

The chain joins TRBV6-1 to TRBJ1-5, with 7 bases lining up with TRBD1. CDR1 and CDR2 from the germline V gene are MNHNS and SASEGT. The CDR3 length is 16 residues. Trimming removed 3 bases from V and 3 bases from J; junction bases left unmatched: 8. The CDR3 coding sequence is TGTGCCAGCAGTGATTACGGCAGGGGGGCCAATCAGCCCCAGCATTTT. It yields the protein CASSDYGRGANQPQHF.

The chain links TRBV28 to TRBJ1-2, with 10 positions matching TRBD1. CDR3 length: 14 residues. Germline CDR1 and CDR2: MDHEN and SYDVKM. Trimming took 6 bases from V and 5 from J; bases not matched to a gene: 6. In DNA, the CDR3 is TGTGCCAGCAGGTATCCGGGACAGGGGTATGGCTACACCTTC. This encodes CASRYPGQGYGYTF.

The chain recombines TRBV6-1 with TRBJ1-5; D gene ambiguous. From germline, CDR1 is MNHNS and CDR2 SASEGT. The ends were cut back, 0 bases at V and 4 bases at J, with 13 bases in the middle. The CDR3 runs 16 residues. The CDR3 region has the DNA TGTGCCAGCAGTGAAGCCGGAAGGGAATGGAATCAGCCCCAGCATTTT. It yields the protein CASSEAGREWNQPQHF.

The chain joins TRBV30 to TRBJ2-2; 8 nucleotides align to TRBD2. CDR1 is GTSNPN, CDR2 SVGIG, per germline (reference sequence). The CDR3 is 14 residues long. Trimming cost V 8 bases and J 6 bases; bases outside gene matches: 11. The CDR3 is CAQTGGGPAGELFF. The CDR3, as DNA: TGTGCCCAAACTGGCGGGGGGCCTGCCGGGGAGCTGTTTTTT.

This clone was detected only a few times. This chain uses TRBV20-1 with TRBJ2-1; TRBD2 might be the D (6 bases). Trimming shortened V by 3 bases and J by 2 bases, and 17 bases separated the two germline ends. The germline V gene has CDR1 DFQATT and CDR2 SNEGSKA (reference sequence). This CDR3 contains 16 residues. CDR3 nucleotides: TGCAGTGCTAGTCCCCTACCGACTAGTCCCTACAATGAGCAGTTCTTC. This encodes CSASPLPTSPYNEQFF.

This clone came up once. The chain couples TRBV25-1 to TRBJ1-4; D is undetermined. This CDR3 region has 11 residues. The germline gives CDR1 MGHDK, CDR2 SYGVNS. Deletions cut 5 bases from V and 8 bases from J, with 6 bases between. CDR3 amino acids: CASSPSEKLFF. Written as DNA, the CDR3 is TGTGCCAGCAGTCCAAGCGAAAAACTGTTTTTT.

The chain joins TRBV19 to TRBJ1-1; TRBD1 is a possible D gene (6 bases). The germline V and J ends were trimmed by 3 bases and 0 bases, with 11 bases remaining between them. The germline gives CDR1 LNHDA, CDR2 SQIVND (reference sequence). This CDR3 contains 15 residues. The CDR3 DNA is TGTGCCAGTAGTATCACCGGGACACTGAACACTGAAGCTTTCTTT. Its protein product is CASSITGTLNTEAFF.